Below, 20 T cell receptor beta chains from the same sample are listed, as sequenced in a study of blood T cells in healthy people across ages. The second PCR ran roughly 6 to 11 cycles with a sample-barcoded 5' primer and J-beta primers. TCRdb itself ran the 5' RACE reads through MiXCR, one entry per CDR3 protein. The sample records about 570,000 distinct CDR3 sequences, about 25% being singletons. Sequencing was done on a sample of blood. All receptors come from a woman between 65 and 79 years old in good health.

This clonotype was counted between two and nine times. V and J are TRBV4-1 and TRBJ2-5; TRBD1 or TRBD2 may be the D gene (6 bases each). CDR1 and CDR2 from the germline V gene are MGHRA and YSYEKL. The CDR3 runs to 14 residues. V was pared by 0 bases and J by 8 bases, with 13 bases between. The CDR3 protein is CASSQEGKGGTQYF. CDR3 sequence (DNA): TGCGCCAGCAGCCAAGAAGGAAAGGGGGGTACCCAGTACTTC.

The rearrangement joins TRBV6-5 to TRBJ1-1; D gene ambiguous. This CDR3 is built from 13 residues. Between the trimmed V and J ends, which lost 6 bases and 0 bases, there was a span of 8 bases. The V gene's germline CDR1 is MNHEY and CDR2 SVGAGI. CDR3 region: CASRQRLNTEAFF. CDR3 in DNA: TGTGCCAGCAGACAGCGACTGAACACTGAAGCTTTCTTT.

The chain carries TRBV18 and TRBJ2-7; 7 positions agree with TRBD1. The CDR3 runs 13 residues. From germline, CDR1 is KGHSH and CDR2 LQKENI. Trimming at V came to 3 bases and at J to 5 bases, leaving 4 bases not matched to a gene. CDR3 in DNA: TGTGCCAGCTCACCCGGGACAGCCGACGAGCAGTACTTC. Amino acid sequence: CASSPGTADEQYF.

A few counts support this clonotype. This rearrangement joins TRBV4-3 to TRBJ2-3, with a tentative D call TRBD1 (5 bases). The ends were cut back, 0 bases at V and 2 bases at J, with 12 bases in the middle. Germline lookup yields CDR1 LGHNA and CDR2 YSLEER. This CDR3 has 16 amino acids. CDR3 region: CASSQDLRVDTDTQYF. The CDR3 coding sequence is TGCGCCAGCAGCCAAGATCTCAGGGTGGACACAGATACGCAGTATTTT.

Worth noting for this clonotype: At one end the junction does not follow the germline gene, possibly because of a read error. This rearrangement joins TRBV5-1 to TRBJ2-5; D is unclear. Per the germline V gene, CDR1 is SGHRS and CDR2 is YFSETQ. This CDR3 is 12 amino acids long. The CDR3 nucleotides are TGCACCAGCAGCTTGCCTCAAGAGACCCAGTACTTC. Translating it yields CTSSLPQETQYF.

This chain connects TRBV5-1 to TRBJ2-1; D remains unclear. The CDR3 loop spans 15 amino acids. The germline V gene encodes CDR1 SGHRS and CDR2 YFSETQ. V was trimmed by 3 bases and J by 6 bases, leaving 16 bases between them. CDR3 bases: TGCGCCAGCAGCTCCCAGCTCCCTGGATCCAATGAGCAGTTCTTC. It is translated as CASSSQLPGSNEQFF.

The chain joins TRBV4-1 to TRBJ2-7; 10 nucleotides match TRBD1. The V gene end was trimmed by 1 base and the J gene end by 4 bases; junction bases not matched to a gene: 10. The CDR3 loop spans 17 amino acids. CDR1 is MGHRA, CDR2 YSYEKL, per germline. The CDR3 spells CASSQADRGSTLYEQYF. The CDR3 nucleotides are TGCGCCAGCAGCCAAGCGGACAGGGGGTCTACCCTTTACGAGCAGTACTTC.

The J gene is TRBJ2-3, the V gene TRBV20-1, with D perhaps matching TRBD1 (8 bases). There are 11 residues in the CDR3. Deletions cut 6 bases from V and 9 bases from J, with 13 bases between. From germline, CDR1 is DFQATT and CDR2 SNEGSKA (reference sequence). The CDR3 region is CSALQGGTQYF. The CDR3 DNA is TGCAGTGCGCTACAGGGGGGGACGCAGTATTTT.

This chain joins TRBV6-9 and TRBJ1-1; D not resolved. There are 14 residues in the CDR3. V shed 3 bases and J shed 6 bases, with 14 bases lying between them. Germline V CDR1 and CDR2: MNHGY, SVAAGI. DNA of the CDR3: TGTGCCAGCAGTTACGCCGGACCGTGGGCTGAAGCTTTCTTT. Its translation: CASSYAGPWAEAFF.

This chain uses TRBV2 with TRBJ1-2; perhaps TRBD1 as D (5 bases). CDR1 and CDR2 (germline): SNHLY, FYNNEI. V lost 8 bases and J 4 bases, leaving 17 bases between the germline ends. The CDR3 sequence is 14 residues long. Here the CDR3 reads CASPLGPRAYGYTF. In nucleotides, the CDR3 is TGTGCCAGCCCCCTGGGGCCCAGGGCCTATGGCTACACCTTC.

This clonotype has only one observation. The rearrangement links TRBV7-2 to TRBJ1-1; TRBD1 matches 7 bases. Germline V gene data show CDR1 as SGHTA and CDR2 as FQGNSA. This CDR3 has 14 residues. J lost 0 bases, V lost 6 bases, and 4 bases had no gene match. The CDR3: CASRTGTVNTEAFF. CDR3 in DNA: TGTGCCAGCAGGACCGGGACAGTGAACACTGAAGCTTTCTTT.

In its sample, this clonotype was seen a few times. The rearrangement links TRBV11-1 to TRBJ1-1, with D hard to call. Trimming pared 2 bases from V and 11 bases from J, leaving 12 bases between. Germline V lookup: CDR1 SGHAT, CDR2 FQDESV (reference sequence). The CDR3 runs to 12 residues. Here the CDR3 DNA reads TGTGCCAGCAGCTTATCTTCCAACCTGGCTTTCTTT. This sequence encodes CASSLSSNLAFF.

CDR3 sequence: CSASGGKGAFF. The CDR3 nucleotides read TGCAGTGCTAGCGGAGGGAAGGGGGCTTTCTTT. The chain uses TRBV20-1 and TRBJ1-1; D is perhaps TRBD1 (5 bases). Germline V gives CDR1 DFQATT, CDR2 SNEGSKA (reference sequence). This CDR3 has 11 amino acids. V was cut by 3 bases and J by 11 bases, with 13 bases left in between.

This sequence joins TRBV6-2 or TRBV6-3 and TRBJ2-7, with unresolved D. CDR3 length: 13 residues. The V and J ends lost 2 bases and 2 bases respectively, with 7 bases between them. Looked up from germline, CDR1 is MNHEY and CDR2 is SVGEGT. The CDR3 region is CASSYRWAYEQYF. In DNA, the CDR3 is TGTGCCAGCAGTTACCGTTGGGCCTACGAGCAGTACTTC.

There are a few counts of this clonotype. A much larger clone sits a single nucleotide away, making a read error possible. The chain joins TRBV7-2 to TRBJ2-5; D may be TRBD2 (5 bases). The J call may be mistaken, given a closer DNA end match to TRBJ2-1. In germline, CDR1 is SGHTA, CDR2 FQGNSA. The CDR3 has 14 residues. The CDR3 sequence: CAGTASSGWGEQFF. The CDR3 DNA reads TGTGCCGGCACCGCCAGCAGCGGCTGGGGTGAGCAGTTCTTC.

J is TRBJ2-3 and V is TRBV7-9, with D perhaps TRBD1 (5 bases). This CDR3 is 15 amino acids long. CDR1 is SEHNR, CDR2 FQNEAQ, per germline (reference sequence). V was cut by 5 bases and J by 1 base, with 13 bases left in between. The CDR3 is CASSRPGAGTDTQYF. CDR3 coding DNA: TGTGCCAGCAGCCGCCCTGGGGCGGGCACAGATACGCAGTATTTT.

The J gene is TRBJ2-3, the V gene TRBV7-2; 15 positions match TRBD2. The V gene's germline CDR1 is SGHTA and CDR2 FQGNSA. This CDR3 has 15 amino acids. V was clipped by 8 bases and J by 2 bases; unmatched bases: 2. In DNA form, the CDR3 reads TGTGCCAGCGGACTAGCGGGGGGGACCACAGATACGCAGTATTTT. This translates into CASGLAGGTTDTQYF.

A few counts support this clonotype. The CDR3: CASSQEPPGGPTYNEQFF. In DNA, the CDR3 is TGCGCCAGCAGCCAAGAGCCACCTGGGGGGCCTACTTACAATGAGCAGTTCTTC. The J gene is TRBJ2-5, the V gene TRBV4-3; D possibly uses TRBD1 or TRBD2 (6 bases each). The DNA end is more similar to TRBJ2-1, so the J call may be wrong. This CDR3 contains 18 residues. In germline, CDR1 is LGHNA, CDR2 YSLEER.

This chain links TRBV12-3 or TRBV12-4 with TRBJ1-4; 9 nucleotides match TRBD1. The V segment lost 10 bases and the J segment 5 bases; nucleotides outside the gene matches: 11. There are 15 residues in the CDR3. CDR3 in DNA: TGTGCCAACAGCTCCTACGGGACAGGGAATGAAAAACTGTTTTTT. Translated: CANSSYGTGNEKLFF.

This clonotype was seen only a few times. The rearrangement uses TRBV5-1 and TRBJ1-3; maybe TRBD1 (6 bases). The germline CDR1 and CDR2 sequences are SGHRS and YFSETQ. V lost 4 bases and J 0 bases, leaving 14 bases between the germline ends. There are 16 residues in the CDR3. CDR3 nucleotides: TGCGCCAGCAGCCCGGACAGCCAAAGCTCTGGAAACACCATATATTTT. Protein product: CASSPDSQSSGNTIYF.